This passage covers 6 T cell receptor beta chains from one sample sequenced in a study of shared clonotypes between healthy human individuals. Libraries were prepared by immunoSEQ multiplex PCR; TCRdb keeps only in-frame clonotypes and omits some of them. The repertoire holds approximately 470,000 clones, with around 73% as singletons. The sample comprised PBMCs. Every receptor here comes from a woman between 40 and 55 years old in good health. Some clones in this sample may be carry-over from other donors' samples.

The chain is built from TRBV7-2 and TRBJ1-1, with D perhaps matching TRBD1 (6 bases). Trimming removed 4 bases from V and 2 bases from J, with 14 bases in between. The CDR3 runs 15 residues. Germline loops: CDR1 SGHTA, CDR2 FQGNSA. CDR3 sequence (DNA): TGTGCCAGCAGCTCTCAGGGGAGGGGAAACACTGAAGCTTTCTTT. This codes for CASSSQGRGNTEAFF.

CDR3 amino acids: CASSYGSTEAFF. The CDR3 nucleotides are TGTGCCAGCAGTTACGGTTCCACTGAAGCTTTCTTT. The chain recombines TRBV6-5 with TRBJ1-1; D not certain. The CDR3 sequence is 12 residues long. The V gene's germline CDR1 is MNHEY and CDR2 SVGAGI. Trimming left V 2 bases short and J 4 bases short, with 5 bases between.

The chain employs TRBV2 and TRBJ2-1; D is unresolved. The CDR3 consists of 11 residues. CDR1 and CDR2 from the germline V gene are SNHLY and FYNNEI. V was pared by 8 bases and J by 10 bases, with 12 bases between. The CDR3 loop reads CASAPLAEQFF. The CDR3 DNA reads TGTGCCAGCGCCCCCCTCGCGGAGCAGTTCTTC. Full variable domain (outside the CDR3, taken from reference TRBV2 and TRBJ2-1): EPEVTQTPSHQVTQMGQEVILRCVPISNHLYFYWYRQILGQKVEFLVSFYNNEISEKSEIFDDQFSVERPDGSNFTLKIRSTKLEDSAMYFCASAPLAEQFFGPGTRLTVL.

This sequence joins TRBV11-2 and TRBJ1-6; D remains unclear. The CDR3 has 13 residues. V shed 0 bases and J shed 10 bases, with 7 bases lying between them. CDR1 and CDR2 (germline): SGHAT, FQNNGV. The DNA of the CDR3 is TGTGCCAGCAGCTTAGACCCTGGATCACCCCTCCACTTT. Residues: CASSLDPGSPLHF.

V and J are TRBV19 and TRBJ1-2; D uncertain. Per the germline V gene, CDR1 is LNHDA and CDR2 is SQIVND (reference sequence). V was trimmed by 1 base and J by 4 bases, leaving 16 bases between them. There are 16 residues in the CDR3. The CDR3 nucleotides are TGTGCCAGTAGTATAGGGAAGCGGGCGTCCCGCTATGGCTACACCTTC. Translating it yields CASSIGKRASRYGYTF. The full variable domain, with the rest looked up from reference TRBV19 and TRBJ1-2, is DGGITQSPKYLFRKEGQNVTLSCEQNLNHDAMYWYRQDPGQGLRLIYYSQIVNDFQKGDIAEGYSVSREKKESFPLTVTSAQKNPTAFYLCASSIGKRASRYGYTFGSGTRLTVV.

The V and J genes are TRBV27 and TRBJ2-4; either TRBD1 or TRBD2 may supply D (6 bases each). V was shortened by 0 bases and J by 0 bases, with 12 bases between the two germline ends. Germline V gives CDR1 MNHEY, CDR2 SMNVEV (reference sequence). The CDR3 spans 17 residues. The CDR3 coding sequence is TGTGCCAGCAGTTTATCCCCCGGGGGCATAGCCAAAAACATTCAGTACTTC. Protein: CASSLSPGGIAKNIQYF.